Given below is one T cell receptor (beta chain) in context. Its antigen is not yet known. No much larger clone is present one base from it, and per-base qualities are unavailable. For the CD8 naive samples, CD45RO-negative cells were positively selected for CCR7, yielding a CD45RA+CCR7+ population from which TemRA cells were excluded. Donors were healthy HIV-negative adults with no recently reported acute infections or vaccinations. All donors were Caucasian adults living in Nashville, Tennessee, USA. Blood was obtained by leukapheresis, after which PBMCs were separated by Ficoll-Histopaque density gradient centrifugation and cryopreserved in liquid nitrogen vapor phase. Analytical flow cytometry was used to check the purity and quantity of every magnetically sorted T cell population. From each sorted fraction, genomic DNA was isolated and quantified by UV absorbance on a Nanodrop 2000c. The data belong to a study of shared clonotypes between healthy human individuals (dated by TCRdb to between 2020 and 2021). Describing the broader study: The cohort comprised a couple of women and three men aged 18 to 49 years. Between about 0.85 and 10 billion PBMCs per donor were obtained by leukapheresis. Libraries were prepared and TCR repertoires were sequenced by different laboratories using diverse techniques, in order to increase sequencing depth and limit assay-specific biases. For each donor, CD4 naive and CD4 memory were each run on three plates, CD8 naive on two plates, and CD8 memory on one plate. To estimate repertoire size and how much clonotypes are shared between individuals, the study performed deep sequencing of blood TCR repertoires from about five healthy adults.

Using the deep immunoSEQ assay, multiplex PCR amplified TCR CDR3 regions from genomic DNA. Genomic DNA extracted from each cell subset was distributed evenly over all wells of several immunoSEQ 96-well plates, and each plate served as one replicate. Each replicate PCR for sorted subsets received roughly 0.2 ug genomic DNA, equal to roughly 29,000 T cell genomes. Purified libraries were measured with a Qubit 3.0 fluorometer, size-checked on a Bioanalyzer 2100, and measured again with the KAPA Library Quantification kit. Every immunoSEQ 96-well plate was sequenced on a dedicated single-read 150-cycle Illumina NextSeq 550 flow cell. In the original analysis: The immunoSEQ output contained only junctional sequences without quality scores, so filtering could not match that applied to full-length reads. To assign V/J genes and CDR3, sequences were annotated using PyIR, a Python wrapper for IgBLAST v1.9, with IMGT germline references. Reads were filtered out if the reads had weak V/J assignments (E-value above 1e-6), no CDR3, stop codons, out-of-frame junctions, or ambiguous translated residues. V3J clonotypes were defined as sequences sharing the same inferred V gene, J gene, and CDR3 amino acid sequence. The percentage overlap between two repertoires was calculated by dividing the number of shared unique clonotypes by the size of the smaller repertoire. RTK rarefaction, the Chao1 estimator, and Recon v2.1 estimates of unobserved clonotypes were used to assess repertoire richness. Generation probabilities for all TCRbeta clonotypes obtained by the gDNA method from several donors were computed using OLGA. As stored in TCRdb, this immuneACCESS dataset retains in-frame rearrangements with V and J assigned. A fraction of the clones does not appear; measured against another copy, unresolved V genes explain less than half of the discrepancy, and the remainder lacks a known reason. The V and J calls and clone size are taken from that table; D and trimming were inferred from the DNA. The sample yields fewer than 1 million clones; 96% were counted once. Less than 0.25% of the sample rests with the top ten.

Paper-wide results and their limitations: Sampling was restricted to blood, and TCR repertoires in tissue are likely to differ from TCR repertoires in blood. Clonotypes shared by all four sorted-subset donors showed higher generation probabilities than non-shared clonotypes. About 4.5% of naive CD4, 3.5% of naive CD8, about 2.5% of memory CD4, and 0.4% of memory CD8 clonotypes were shared across a few donors. Based on pairwise subsampling, the degree of clonotype sharing among donors was expected to be affected by sequencing depth. Incomplete sequencing was indicated by rarefaction of sorted-subset datasets, despite the large sequencing depth. The genetic and exposure-history diversity represented was limited by the small number of donors. Larger estimated clonotype richness was generally found for naive subsets than for memory subsets.

This sequence originates from a man aged 30 to 45 in good health. The sequenced sample consisted of naive CD8+ T cells sorted from blood. The cell subset or site label corresponds to: CD45RA+CCR7+.

The CDR3 has the sequence CASSLVLRGADTQYF. The DNA sequence follows: TGTGCCAGCAGCTTAGTACTGCGGGGCGCAGATACGCAGTATTTT. The V and J segments used are TRBV7-9 and TRBJ2-3, and TRBD2 may be the D gene, going by 6 matching bases. According to the germline V gene (reference sequence), CDR1 reads SEHNR and CDR2 reads FQNEAQ. V lost 1 base and J lost 4 bases; the stretch between them is 12 bases long. Including the terminal cysteine and phenylalanine, the CDR3 comprises 15 residues. The sequence is cut down to CDR3 DNA, 45 bases in frame from base 1. With the rest looked up from the reference TRBV7-9 and TRBJ2-3 genes rather than sequenced, the full variable domain is DTGVSQNPRHKITKRGQNVTFRCDPISEHNRLYWYRQTLGQGPEFLTYFQNEAQLEKSRLLSDRFSAERPKGSFSTLEIQRTEQGDSAMYLCASSLVLRGADTQYFGPGTRLTVL.